The source of this TCR beta chain is a study of cytomegalovirus exposure and HLA in healthy donors. Study-wide results and caveats: Donors belonging to an Asian-associated ancestry cluster reportedly showed fewer N-insertions in productive TCRs than the approximately 640-donor mean, according to what a later analysis found. The study recorded 160 or so TCR beta chains that were cytomegalovirus-associated. TCR beta chains associated with HLA were, in a later analysis, more clonally expanded than equally common others. Several of the most significant clusters appeared, in a later analysis, to be linked to common viral pathogens.

Details on this clone: What it binds is not known.

PCR amplification relied on 60 Vbeta primers (plus 13 Jbeta primers). TCRdb keeps only in-frame clones here, not all; method: immunoSEQ multiplex PCR. This table holds more than 85,000 clones, 60% to 80% found once. The germline CDR1 and CDR2 sequences are SGHTA and FQGTGA. V shed 4 bases and J shed 5 bases, with 13 bases lying between them. This CDR3 comprises 14 residues. Input material: PBMCs. This sequence was found in a female donor in good health and CMV-seronegative. The V and J genes are TRBV7-3 and TRBJ2-3, with D perhaps matching TRBD2 (6 bases). The DNA for the CDR3 is TGTGCCAGCAGCTCCTCACCCGGGGGAGATACGCAGTATTTT. Translated: CASSSSPGGDTQYF. Combining the CDR3 with reference TRBV7-3 and TRBJ2-3 gives the whole variable domain GAGVSQTPSNKVTEKGKYVELRCDPISGHTALYWYRQSLGQGPEFLIYFQGTGAADDSGLPNDRFFAVRPEGSVSTLKIQRTERGDSAVYLCASSSSPGGDTQYFGPGTRLTVL.